This T cell receptor (beta chain) comes out of a study of OX40 agonist ivuxolimab in advanced cancers. Study background: The patients received agonistic anti-OX40 (CD134) antibody ivuxolimab. Two patients with cutaneous melanoma and one with hepatocellular carcinoma, three in total, showed partial responses. Study results and caveats: The investigators did not determine what antigen specificity the expanded peripheral T cells had. Low normalized T-cell clonal expansion was additionally recorded for some nonresponders.

A remark on this clone: Antigen specificity is unknown. The junction and the germline gene differ at one end; a read error may be behind it.

Germline V CDR1 and CDR2: SGHTA, FQGNSA. The CDR3 runs to 12 residues. Clones were read by immunoSEQ multiplex PCR, and TCRdb kept only the in-frame ones, dropping some. Among fewer than 140,000 clones, less than 95% were seen once, and the ten largest hold approximately 0.48%. This chain uses TRBV7-2 with TRBJ1-1; no reliable D call. The receptor comes from an adult with an advanced solid tumor such as melanoma, head and neck, liver or kidney cancer. Sample: CD4+ or CD8+ T cells sorted from blood, taken in a trial of the OX40 agonist ivuxolimab. The CDR3 reads CASTLRRTEAFF. The DNA of the CDR3 is TGTGCCAGCACCTTACGAAGGACTGAAGCTTTCTTT.